The 24 T cell receptor beta chains listed next were all sequenced from one sample in a study of blood T cell repertoires in COVID-19. Sequencing used immunoSEQ multiplex PCR; TCRdb keeps in-frame clones, though not all of them. The repertoire consists of 150,000 to 200,000 clones, with 80% to 90% occurring once and the leading ten covering around 10%. Material: peripheral blood. The receptors were sampled from a woman aged 70-85 years with COVID-19, enrolled during active disease.

This rearrangement joins TRBV25-1 to TRBJ1-1, with D perhaps matching TRBD1 (5 bases). This CDR3 region has 13 residues. The germline gives CDR1 MGHDK, CDR2 SYGVNS. Trimming shortened V by 3 bases and J by 6 bases, and 11 bases separated the two germline ends. The CDR3 is CASSDLRVAEAFF. CDR3 DNA sequence: TGTGCCAGCAGTGATCTCAGGGTTGCTGAAGCTTTCTTT. Looking up the rest from reference TRBV25-1 and TRBJ1-1 gives the full variable domain: EADIYQTPRYLVIGTGKKITLECSQTMGHDKMYWYQQDPGMELHLIHYSYGVNSTEKGDLSSESTVSRIRTEHFPLTLESARPSHTSQYLCASSDLRVAEAFFGQGTRLTVV.

This chain joins TRBV19 and TRBJ1-1; D might be TRBD1 (6 bases). Germline V gene lookup returns CDR1 LNHDA and CDR2 SQIVND (reference sequence). Trimming pared 6 bases from V and 1 base from J, leaving 15 bases between. The CDR3 contains 15 residues. The chain's CDR3 is CASSPYGGSNTEAFF. CDR3 in DNA: TGTGCCAGTAGCCCCTATGGGGGCTCGAACACTGAAGCTTTCTTT.

The chain recombines TRBV5-1 with TRBJ2-2; 8 bases match TRBD1. CDR3 length: 14 amino acids. Germline trimming cut 4 bases from V and 4 bases from J; bases unmatched to any gene: 3. Germline V CDR1 and CDR2: SGHRS, YFSETQ. CDR3 nucleotides: TGCGCCAGCAGCCCCCAGGGGGCCACCGGGGAGCTGTTTTTT. Encoded protein: CASSPQGATGELFF.

The chain carries TRBV15 and TRBJ1-5, with TRBD1 matching over 10 bases. This CDR3 comprises 16 residues. Germline CDR1 LNHNV, CDR2 YYDKDF (reference sequence). V was pared by 5 bases and J by 2 bases, with 6 bases of the junction left unmatched. The CDR3: CATSPPGTGGNQPQHF. The CDR3 DNA reads TGTGCCACCAGCCCTCCCGGGACAGGGGGCAATCAGCCCCAGCATTTT.

This clone was recorded a few times. The rearrangement uses TRBV7-3 and TRBJ1-1, with a weak D call TRBD1 (5 bases). This CDR3 spans 13 amino acids. Germline V CDR1 and CDR2: SGHTA, FQGTGA. V lost 2 bases and J 7 bases, leaving 11 bases between the germline ends. CDR3 nucleotide sequence: TGTGCCAGCAGCTTACAGACAGACAGTGAAGCTTTCTTT. Translating it yields CASSLQTDSEAFF.

The genes are TRBV27 and TRBJ1-4; D ambiguous. CDR1 and CDR2 from the germline V gene are MNHEY and SMNVEV (reference sequence). The CDR3 consists of 14 residues. Trimming removed 0 bases at V and 5 bases at J, with 7 bases between. CDR3 sequence reads: CASSLSGLNEKLFF. Here the CDR3 DNA reads TGTGCCAGCAGTTTATCCGGACTCAATGAAAAACTGTTTTTT. The entire variable domain, with the rest obtained from reference TRBV27 and TRBJ1-4, is as follows: EAQVTQNPRYLITVTGKKLTVTCSQNMNHEYMSWYRQDPGLGLRQIYYSMNVEVTDKGDVPEGYKVSRKEKRNFPLILESPSPNQTSLYFCASSLSGLNEKLFFGSGTQLSVL.

This chain joins TRBV5-4 and TRBJ1-1; perhaps TRBD1 as D (5 bases). Germline CDR1 is SGHNT and CDR2 is YYREEE (reference sequence). V lost 0 bases and J lost 6, with 9 bases in between. This CDR3 spans 13 amino acids. CDR3 sequence: CASSLGGSPEAFF. CDR3 DNA: TGTGCCAGCAGCTTGGGGGGCAGTCCTGAAGCTTTCTTT.

This clone was seen a handful of times. The V and J genes are TRBV3-1 (or the pseudogene TRBV3-2) and TRBJ1-2; 7 bases fit TRBD1. The germline V gene has CDR1 LGHDT and CDR2 YNNKEL (reference sequence). The V and J ends lost 3 bases and 5 bases, in that order; junction bases with no gene match: 3. The CDR3 totals 13 residues. CDR3 residues: CASSHRQGYGYTF. In DNA form, the CDR3 reads TGTGCCAGCAGCCACCGACAGGGTTATGGCTACACCTTC.

This chain joins TRBV18 and TRBJ2-7, with 7 bases aligning to TRBD2. The CDR3 is 14 residues long. The J segment lost 3 bases and the V segment lost 2 bases, leaving 4 bases of the junction unmatched. Germline values: CDR1 KGHSH, CDR2 LQKENI. The CDR3 DNA reads TGTGCCAGCTCACCAAGAGCGGGGAGCTACGAGCAGTACTTC. Its translation is CASSPRAGSYEQYF.

This chain uses TRBV10-1 with TRBJ2-5; D gene uncertain. The CDR3 is 16 residues long. V was trimmed by 3 bases and J by 1 base, leaving 15 bases between them. Per germline, CDR1 WNHNN and CDR2 SYGVQD (reference sequence). In DNA form, the CDR3 reads TGCGCCAGCAGTGACTCCAACCCGACTGGCCAAGAGACCCAGTACTTC. Encoded protein: CASSDSNPTGQETQYF.

This chain uses TRBV29-1 with TRBJ2-5; D is perhaps TRBD2 (6 bases). Trimming shortened V by 4 bases and J by 7 bases, and 16 bases separated the two germline ends. Germline V gene data show CDR1 as SQVTM and CDR2 as ANQGSEA. CDR3 length: 13 residues. CDR3: CSVGKEVGGTQYF. The CDR3 region has the DNA TGCAGCGTTGGAAAGGAGGTGGGGGGGACCCAGTACTTC.

This rearrangement joins TRBV5-6 to TRBJ2-1; 9 bases are a match to TRBD1. The CDR3 runs 16 residues. Germline assignment: CDR1 SGHDT and CDR2 YYEEEE. V was clipped by 4 bases and J by 5 bases; unmatched bases: 10. The CDR3 DNA reads TGTGCCAGCAGCGGAAACCGGGACAGGGTCCACAATGAGCAGTTCTTC. Translating gives CASSGNRDRVHNEQFF.

This chain connects TRBV3-1 (or the pseudogene TRBV3-2) to TRBJ1-3, with D perhaps matching TRBD1 (6 bases). V lost 1 base and J lost 3, with 7 bases in between. The CDR3 loop spans 14 amino acids. Germline values: CDR1 LGHDT, CDR2 YNNKEL (reference sequence). The CDR3 loop is CASSQGTVGNTIYF. In DNA form, the CDR3 reads TGTGCCAGCAGCCAAGGGACAGTTGGAAACACCATATATTTT.

This chain joins TRBV5-6 and TRBJ2-6; D is possibly TRBD2 (6 bases). The V end lost 0 bases, the J end lost 1 base, and 8 bases lay between the germline ends. Germline loops: CDR1 SGHDT, CDR2 YYEEEE. This CDR3 has 16 residues. For the CDR3, the DNA is TGTGCCAGCAGCTTGGCCGGGGGTTCTGGGGCCAACGTCCTGACTTTC. The encoded protein is CASSLAGGSGANVLTF. The full variable domain, completed using reference TRBV5-6 and TRBJ2-6, is DAGVTQSPTHLIKTRGQQVTLRCSPKSGHDTVSWYQQALGQGPQFIFQYYEEEERQRGNFPDRFSGHQFPNYSSELNVNALLLGDSALYLCASSLAGGSGANVLTFGAGSRLTVL.

The V call is TRBV2, the J call TRBJ2-7; D perhaps matches TRBD1 (6 bases). Trimming cost V 5 bases and J 1 base, with 6 bases left between them. CDR1 SNHLY and CDR2 FYNNEI come from the germline V gene. This CDR3 spans 12 amino acids. Here the CDR3 DNA reads TGTGCCAGCAGTAGGGGGTCCTACGAGCAGTACTTC. Protein sequence: CASSRGSYEQYF.

The rearrangement joins TRBV29-1 to TRBJ1-2; TRBD1 matches at 7 bases. The germline V gene encodes CDR1 SQVTM and CDR2 ANQGSEA. The CDR3 covers 11 residues. CDR3 bases: TGCAGAGCCGGGACAGACTATGGCTACACCTTC. The encoded protein is CRAGTDYGYTF.

This clone was counted a few times. The chain combines TRBV5-1 with TRBJ2-7; 11 bases agree with TRBD2. The CDR3 sequence is 14 residues long. V dropped 4 bases and J dropped 3; count of bases not matched to a gene: 3. The germline V gene encodes CDR1 SGHRS and CDR2 YFSETQ. CDR3 region: CASSLTSGGYEQYF. For the CDR3, the DNA is TGCGCCAGCAGCCTTACTAGCGGGGGCTACGAGCAGTACTTC.

This chain links TRBV3-1 (or the pseudogene TRBV3-2) with TRBJ1-3, with 7 bases fitting TRBD1. V gave up 5 bases and J gave up 0 bases; unmatched junction bases: 4. From germline, CDR1 is LGHDT and CDR2 YNNKEL (reference sequence). The CDR3 loop spans 15 amino acids. The CDR3 loop is CASSTQGDSGNTIYF. In DNA form, the CDR3 reads TGTGCCAGCAGCACGCAGGGGGACTCTGGAAACACCATATATTTT.

The rearrangement uses TRBV6-6 and TRBJ2-4; 7 bases are a match to TRBD1. The germline V gene encodes CDR1 MNHNY and CDR2 SVGAGI (reference sequence). This CDR3 spans 13 amino acids. Trimming removed 6 bases from V and 6 bases from J; junction bases left unmatched: 5. CDR3: CASRVGGRNIQYF. The CDR3, as DNA: TGTGCCAGCAGAGTAGGGGGCCGAAACATTCAGTACTTC.

The chain combines TRBV11-2 with TRBJ2-7; a possible D gene is TRBD2 (5 bases). V gave up 2 bases and J gave up 1 base, with 9 bases separating them. This CDR3 has 14 residues. Germline assignment: CDR1 SGHAT and CDR2 FQNNGV. CDR3 loop: CASSLFPGSYEQYF. CDR3 DNA sequence: TGTGCCAGCAGCTTATTCCCGGGATCCTACGAGCAGTACTTC.

V usage is TRBV3-1 (or the pseudogene TRBV3-2) and J usage is TRBJ1-6; D uncertain. The CDR3 is 15 amino acids. Per the germline V gene, CDR1 is LGHDT and CDR2 is YNNKEL (reference sequence). Trimming left V 5 bases short and J 10 bases short, with 18 bases between. The CDR3 bases are TGTGCCAGCAGCAACCACCAGGCTCATGAATCACCCCTCCACTTT. This gives the protein CASSNHQAHESPLHF.

The genes are TRBV11-1 and TRBJ2-1; tentatively, D is TRBD1 (6 bases). Trimming shortened V by 3 bases and J by 6 bases, and 9 bases separated the two germline ends. Germline-derived CDR1 and CDR2 are SGHAT and FQDESV (reference sequence). The CDR3 is 13 amino acids. The CDR3 sequence: CASSFRGGNEQFF. The CDR3 coding sequence is TGTGCCAGCAGCTTCAGGGGCGGCAATGAGCAGTTCTTC.

This chain uses TRBV5-6 with TRBJ2-7; D call uncertain. V dropped 0 bases and J dropped 0 bases, with 10 bases sitting between them. Per germline, CDR1 SGHDT and CDR2 YYEEEE. The CDR3 extends over 15 amino acids. CDR3 residues: CASSLGAGYSYEQYF. The CDR3 bases are TGTGCCAGCAGCTTGGGGGCAGGATACTCCTACGAGCAGTACTTC.

The V call is TRBV5-4, the J call TRBJ2-7; a weak D match, TRBD2 (6 bases). Germline assignment: CDR1 SGHNT and CDR2 YYREEE (reference sequence). The CDR3 totals 15 residues. The V and J ends lost 0 bases and 0 bases respectively, with 10 bases between them. CDR3 residues: CASSLGGGDSYEQYF. The CDR3 nucleotides read TGTGCCAGCAGCTTGGGCGGCGGGGACTCCTACGAGCAGTACTTC.